This T cell receptor beta chain appears in the sequencing data of a study of cytomegalovirus exposure and HLA in healthy donors. Looking at the study overall: Unique TCRs from HLA-typed donors, 70 million to 85 million of them, were held in an early data release.

Study outcomes and limitations: For presence/absence analyses, sequencing depth was assumed to be roughly uniform across donors.

This CDR3 is 15 amino acids long. With 0 bases removed from V and 4 bases from J, the gap between germline ends came to 12 bases. The germline V gene has CDR1 MGHRA and CDR2 YSYEKL. The primer mix had 60 Vbeta and 13 Jbeta primers. The protocol was immunoSEQ multiplex PCR, while the TCRdb copy is restricted to in-frame clones and leaves out a portion. This table holds 180,000 or so clones, 79% found once. A note on this clone: Its antigen is undetermined.

The sample consisted of PBMCs. This clonotype was obtained from a woman aged 45-59 years in good health and CMV-seronegative. The genes are TRBV4-1 and TRBJ2-5; a possible D gene is TRBD1 (6 bases). CDR3: CASSQERGMGETQYF. In DNA, the CDR3 is TGCGCCAGCAGCCAAGAAAGGGGGATGGGAGAGACCCAGTACTTC.